Reported below is one T cell receptor (beta chain). The antigen is undetermined. This entry belongs to a study of shared clonotypes between healthy human individuals. Study in general: For every donor, three CD4 naive, three CD4 memory, two CD8 naive and one CD8 memory plates were used.

The study's findings and limits: Relative to their counterparts shared across all four donors, non-shared clonotypes exhibited diminished generation probabilities.

Naive CD8 cells comprised CD45RO-negative, CCR7-positively selected cells, excluding terminally differentiated effector memory CD45RA+ cells. Here immunoSEQ multiplex PCR was the method, and the copy in TCRdb shows in-frame clones only, minus some. The sample includes millions of clones, roughly 94% of them seen just once. This clonotype originated in a young man in good health. Sequenced sample: naive CD8+ T cells sorted from blood.

The CDR3 coding sequence is TGTGCCAGTAGCAGTAGCGGGAGGAACAATGAGCAGTTCTTC. It yields the protein CASSSSGRNNEQFF. The J gene is TRBJ2-1, the V gene TRBV19, with 10 bases that match TRBD2. V dropped 6 bases and J dropped 5; count of bases not matched to a gene: 4. The CDR3 totals 14 residues. CDR1 is LNHDA and CDR2 is SQIVND in the germline V gene (reference sequence).